These 21 T cell receptor beta chains were all obtained from the same sample, sequenced in a study of blood T cells in healthy people across ages. PCR was performed a second time for about 7 to 12 cycles using a sample-barcoded 5' primer and a J-beta primer mix. TCRdb independently ran MiXCR on the 5' RACE reads; one entry per CDR3 protein. The profile covers around 970,000 distinct CDR3 sequences, with 51% appearing a single time and 20% to 25% taken by the ten largest. The material sequenced was blood. The receptors come from a woman in her sixties or seventies in good health.

Here the CDR3 reads CASSLDIGGEETQYF. The CDR3 DNA sequence: TGTGCCAGCAGCTTAGATATTGGGGGGGAAGAGACCCAGTACTTC. The V call is TRBV7-6, the J call TRBJ2-5, with 7 bases lining up with TRBD2. The CDR3 is 15 residues long. Germline V lookup: CDR1 SGHVS, CDR2 FNYEAQ. The trim removed 1 base at V and 3 bases at J, leaving 5 bases unmatched.

This clonotype appeared a few times. The chain employs TRBV5-1 and TRBJ2-7, with 7 bases aligning to TRBD1. The trim removed 4 bases at V and 6 bases at J, leaving 10 bases unmatched. Per the germline V gene, CDR1 is SGHRS and CDR2 is YFSETQ. The CDR3 is made up of 14 amino acids. The CDR3 nucleotides are TGCGCCAGCAGCCCAGGACAGGAAGGAGGCGAGCAGTACTTC. As protein: CASSPGQEGGEQYF.

This clonotype was observed at least ten times. The chain is built from TRBV29-1 and TRBJ2-5; weak D call: TRBD2 (6 bases). The germline V and J ends were trimmed by 2 bases and 8 bases, with 12 bases remaining between them. The CDR3 consists of 12 residues. The germline CDR1 and CDR2 sequences are SQVTM and ANQGSEA. This CDR3 is CSVEFLGTTQYF. For the CDR3, the DNA is TGCAGCGTTGAATTTCTGGGGACTACCCAGTACTTC.

V and J are TRBV6-4 and TRBJ2-5; D is ambiguous. Germline V CDR1 and CDR2: MRHNA, SNTAGT. V was shortened by 0 bases and J by 0 bases, with 11 bases between the two germline ends. CDR3 length equals 16 residues. CDR3 protein: CASSDSTRWDQETQYF. Written as DNA, the CDR3 is TGTGCCAGCAGTGACTCGACAAGGTGGGACCAAGAGACCCAGTACTTC.

The J gene is TRBJ2-5, the V gene TRBV24-1; 7 bases fit TRBD2. CDR3 length equals 16 residues. The V gene's germline CDR1 is KGHDR and CDR2 SFDVKD. V lost 4 bases to trimming and J lost 5 bases; unmatched junction nucleotides: 12. CDR3 nucleotides: TGTGCCACCAGTGACCTCTCTTTAGCGGGTAGGGAGACCCAGTACTTC. It encodes CATSDLSLAGRETQYF.

About this clonotype itself: A junction boundary mismatches the germline segment, possibly from a read error. The chain joins TRBV20-1 to TRBJ2-7, with 9 bases lining up with TRBD1. Germline V gene lookup returns CDR1 DFQATT and CDR2 SNEGSKA (reference sequence). The CDR3 is made up of 15 amino acids. In DNA, the CDR3 is TGCAGTGTTAGACAGGGGGGGGGTGGGAGAGACGAGCAGTACTTC. Amino acids: CSVRQGGGGRDEQYF.

V is TRBV27 and J is TRBJ2-7; a weak D match, TRBD1 (5 bases). Germline V gene sequence: CDR1 MNHEY, CDR2 SMNVEV (reference sequence). This CDR3 comprises 14 residues. V gave up 7 bases and J gave up 3 bases, with 16 bases separating them. The CDR3 is CASKRIQEHYEQYF. The CDR3 DNA is TGTGCCAGCAAGCGAATACAGGAACACTACGAGCAGTACTTC.

The chain couples TRBV20-1 to TRBJ1-2; D remains ambiguous. Germline V lookup: CDR1 DFQATT, CDR2 SNEGSKA (reference sequence). CDR3 length: 12 amino acids. CDR3 in amino acids: CSVDGPPSGYTF. CDR3 DNA: TGCAGCGTGGACGGACCTCCGAGTGGCTACACCTTC.

This chain uses TRBV7-2 with TRBJ2-1; 9 nucleotides align to TRBD2. Trimming cost V 5 bases and J 4 bases; bases outside gene matches: 9. The CDR3 covers 16 residues. Germline CDR1 SGHTA, CDR2 FQGNSA. The CDR3 DNA follows: TGTGCCAGCAGCGGGAGCTGGACTAGCGTGTACAATGAGCAGTTCTTC. Its translation: CASSGSWTSVYNEQFF.

The V and J genes are TRBV6-2 or TRBV6-3 and TRBJ2-7; 10 bases align to TRBD1. The V and J ends lost 7 bases and 4 bases, in that order; junction bases with no gene match: 10. Germline lookup yields CDR1 MNHEY and CDR2 SVGEGT. The CDR3 has 15 residues. The CDR3 sequence is CASIPRGQGIYEQYF. In nucleotides, the CDR3 is TGTGCCAGCATCCCTCGGGGACAGGGGATTTACGAGCAGTACTTC.

This rearrangement joins TRBV7-2 to TRBJ2-1; unclear D gene. The V and J ends lost 4 bases and 6 bases respectively, with 13 bases between them. Germline lookup yields CDR1 SGHTA and CDR2 FQGNSA. This CDR3 comprises 14 residues. CDR3 loop: CASSSVNVGNEQFF. The CDR3 DNA reads TGTGCCAGCAGCTCCGTTAATGTAGGCAATGAGCAGTTCTTC.

The chain carries TRBV6-2 or TRBV6-3 and TRBJ2-7; 8 positions match TRBD1. The J call may be in error: the DNA end matches TRBJ2-4 better. CDR1 MNHEY and CDR2 SVGEGT come from the germline V gene. This CDR3 comprises 16 residues. CDR3 in amino acids: CASTLGGTGRKNIQYF. The CDR3, as DNA: TGTGCCAGCACCCTAGGGGGGACAGGCCGAAAAAACATTCAGTACTTC.

This clonotype was seen a few times. The V call is TRBV27, the J call TRBJ2-3, with D unclear. Trimming removed 0 bases at V and 7 bases at J, with 8 bases between. Germline V gene lookup returns CDR1 MNHEY and CDR2 SMNVEV (reference sequence). This CDR3 has 13 amino acids. This chain's CDR3 is CASSLSVGYTQYF. CDR3 coding DNA: TGTGCCAGCAGTTTATCGGTGGGGTATACGCAGTATTTT.

Only a few counts were recorded for this clonotype. The chain carries TRBV29-1 and TRBJ2-5; D might be TRBD1 (5 bases). The germline V gene has CDR1 SQVTM and CDR2 ANQGSEA. The CDR3 totals 13 residues. Between the trimmed V and J ends, which lost 4 bases and 5 bases, there was a span of 14 bases. The chain's CDR3 is CSVVLGAWETQYF. CDR3 bases: TGCAGCGTTGTCCTAGGGGCCTGGGAGACCCAGTACTTC.

This chain uses TRBV3-1 with TRBJ1-5; D is undetermined. This CDR3 spans 16 amino acids. With 3 bases removed from V and 0 bases from J, the gap between germline ends came to 12 bases. Germline lookup yields CDR1 LGHDT and CDR2 YNNKEL (reference sequence). CDR3: CASSHGEITSNQPQHF. CDR3 nucleotide sequence: TGTGCCAGCAGCCATGGGGAGATTACTAGCAATCAGCCCCAGCATTTT.

In its sample, this clonotype was seen a few times. This sequence joins TRBV6-6 and TRBJ1-2; possibly TRBD1 for D (6 bases). The CDR3 has 12 residues. V lost 5 bases to trimming and J lost 8 bases, with 12 bases between them. Germline loops: CDR1 MNHNY, CDR2 SVGAGI (reference sequence). The CDR3 DNA reads as TGTGCCAGCAGTAACCCCCAGGGGGGCTACACCTTC. Translating gives CASSNPQGGYTF.

J is TRBJ2-7 and V is TRBV4-3; maybe TRBD2 (5 bases). The CDR3 extends over 16 amino acids. Germline values: CDR1 LGHNA, CDR2 YSLEER. Trimming cost V 0 bases and J 9 bases, with 21 bases left between them. The CDR3 sequence: CASSQDRRSGGVRQYF. CDR3 nucleotides: TGCGCCAGCAGCCAAGATCGGAGGAGCGGTGGGGTGCGGCAGTACTTC.

The rearrangement joins TRBV4-1 to TRBJ2-5; D is possibly TRBD2 (5 bases). CDR1 and CDR2 (germline): MGHRA, YSYEKL. V was pared by 0 bases and J by 6 bases, with 11 bases between. The CDR3 is 14 residues long. Written as DNA, the CDR3 is TGCGCCAGCAGCCAAGATACGGAGGTCCAGACCCAGTACTTC. The encoded protein is CASSQDTEVQTQYF.

The chain is built from TRBV20-1 and TRBJ2-1; D may be TRBD1 (5 bases). CDR3 length: 12 residues. The germline CDR1 and CDR2 sequences are DFQATT and SNEGSKA (reference sequence). V shed 1 base and J shed 12 bases, with 13 bases lying between them. CDR3 coding DNA: TGCAGTGCTAGAGGGATCCAAGGGGTGCAGTTCTTC. This codes for CSARGIQGVQFF.

This sequence joins TRBV3-1 and TRBJ2-3; D is tentatively TRBD1 or TRBD2 (5 bases each). The germline gives CDR1 LGHDT, CDR2 YNNKEL (reference sequence). This CDR3 region has 12 residues. Between the trimmed V and J ends, which lost 0 bases and 14 bases, there was a span of 12 bases. Here the CDR3 reads CASSQERGYWYF. As DNA, the CDR3 is TGTGCCAGCAGCCAAGAGAGGGGCTATTGGTATTTT.

On this clonotype itself: The conserved phenylalanine or tryptophan normally closing the CDR3 is absent here, so this likely arose from a read error. The rearrangement joins TRBV24-1 to TRBJ2-1; TRBD2 matches at 7 bases. Germline CDR1 is KGHDR and CDR2 is SFDVKD. The CDR3 spans 16 residues. CDR3 in amino acids: CATSDFAGATYNEQFS. Written as DNA, the CDR3 is TGCGCCACCAGTGATTTTGCGGGAGCGACGTACAATGAGCAGTTCTCC.